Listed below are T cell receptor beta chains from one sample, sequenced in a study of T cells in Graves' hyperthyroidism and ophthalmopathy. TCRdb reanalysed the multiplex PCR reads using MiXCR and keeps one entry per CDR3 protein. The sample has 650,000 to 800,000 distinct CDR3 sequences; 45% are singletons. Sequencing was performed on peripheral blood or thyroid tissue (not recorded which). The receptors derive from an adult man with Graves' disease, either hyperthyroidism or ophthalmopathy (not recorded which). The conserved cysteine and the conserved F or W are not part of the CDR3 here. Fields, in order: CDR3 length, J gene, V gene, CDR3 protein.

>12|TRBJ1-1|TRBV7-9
ASTITQGSVEAF
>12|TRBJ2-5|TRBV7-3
ASSRGPRQETQY
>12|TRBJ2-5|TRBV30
AWSVGGFGETQY
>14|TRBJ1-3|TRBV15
ATSSPPGPSGNTIY
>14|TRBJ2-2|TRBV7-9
ASSLAGAIYIGELF
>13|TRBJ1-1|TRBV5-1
ASSLARVTNTEAF
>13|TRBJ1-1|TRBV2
ASSPGPALNTEAF
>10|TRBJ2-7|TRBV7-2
ASSRDRYEQY
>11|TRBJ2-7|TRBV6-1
ASSFRGLGEQY
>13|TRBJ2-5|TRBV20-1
SARAPAGGQETQY
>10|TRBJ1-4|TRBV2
ASTTGPEKLF
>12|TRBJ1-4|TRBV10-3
AISPDRGHGKLF
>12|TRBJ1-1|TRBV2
ASSRTGIDTEAF
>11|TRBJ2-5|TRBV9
ASSDGTGQPQY
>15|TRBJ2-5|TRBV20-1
SARGGLAGGGGETQY
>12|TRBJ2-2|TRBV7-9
ASSLSQGVGELF